This T cell receptor (beta chain) was identified in a study of cytomegalovirus exposure and HLA in healthy donors. J lost 4 bases, V lost 2 bases, and 1 base had no gene match. The CDR3 is made up of 14 amino acids. CDR1 is SGHRS, CDR2 YFSETQ, per germline. The table came from immunoSEQ multiplex PCR; TCRdb's copy has only in-frame clones and leaves some out. In the table there are 150,000 to 200,000 clones, about nine tenths of which are singletons. With regard to this clone: Its specificity is not known.

The study's findings and limits: Across donors, most TCRs were seen rarely, yet some public ones were widespread. A few of the chains that were CMV-associated were confirmed in vitro to be specific for CMV antigens. The tendency of first-cohort TCR clusters to co-occur in the 120 or so validation repertoires emerged from a later analysis.

The 120-subject validation cohort, separate from the approximately 670-subject first cohort, included the donors. This TCR came from a woman between 18 and 30 years old in good health and CMV-seropositive. Sequenced: PBMCs. The chain joins TRBV5-1 to TRBJ1-5; 9 bases align to TRBD1. The CDR3 DNA sequence: TGCGCCAGCAGCTTAGGGACAGGGAATCAGCCCCAGCATTTT. This translates into CASSLGTGNQPQHF.